Following are 15 T cell receptor beta chains from one sample sequenced in a study of CD8 T cells in ankylosing spondylitis. Each CDR3 protein is one row after TCRdb ran MiXCR on the 5' RACE reads. Among 30,000 to 40,000 distinct CDR3 sequences listed, under 13% were seen once. The sample comprised blood, either unsorted or a sorted T cell fraction (not recorded which). These TCRs come from a male donor with ankylosing spondylitis or in good health (not recorded which).

V gene TRBV21-1 combines with J gene TRBJ2-7; the listed D gene, TRBD2, was not tested against the DNA. TRBV21-1 is a recognized pseudogene. CDR3 size: 19 residues. CDR3 residues: CASSTKLPGTSGRWYEQYF. CDR3 bases: TGTGCCAGCAGCACGAAATTACCAGGGACTAGCGGGAGATGGTACGAGCAGTACTTC.

This clonotype has a count of ten or more. This chain links TRBV5-5 with TRBJ2-6, with D tentatively TRBD1 (6 bases). The CDR3 has 16 residues. Deletions cut 4 bases from V and 0 bases from J, with 11 bases between. The V gene's germline CDR1 is SGHKS and CDR2 YYEKEE (reference sequence). The DNA for the CDR3 is TGTGCCAGCAGCACCCGACAGGACTCTGGGGCCAACGTCCTGACTTTC. Translation gives CASSTRQDSGANVLTF.

This clonotype was seen many times. The chain uses TRBV20-1 and TRBJ2-4, with a tentative D call TRBD1 (6 bases). V was pared by 6 bases and J by 0 bases, with 12 bases between. CDR1 is DFQATT and CDR2 is SNEGSKA in the germline V gene (reference sequence). This CDR3 region has 14 residues. The CDR3 DNA reads as TGCAGTGCAGGACAGTCAATAGCCAAAAACATTCAGTACTTC. This encodes CSAGQSIAKNIQYF.

In this sample, this clonotype turned up many times. This chain joins TRBV6-1 and TRBJ2-3; 10 bases align to TRBD2. Germline CDR1 is MNHNS and CDR2 is SASEGT. This CDR3 comprises 16 residues. The V and J ends lost 4 bases and 0 bases, in that order; junction bases with no gene match: 4. This CDR3 reads CASSGLAGPSTDTQYF. Here the CDR3 DNA reads TGTGCCAGCAGTGGACTAGCGGGCCCTAGCACAGATACGCAGTATTTT.

This clonotype came up many times. The V call is TRBV7-9, the J call TRBJ2-1; maybe TRBD2 (5 bases). The germline gives CDR1 SEHNR, CDR2 FQNEAQ (reference sequence). The CDR3 spans 14 residues. Trimming removed 7 bases from V and 0 bases from J, with 10 bases in between. The CDR3 DNA reads as TGTGCCAGCACCGCGGGTAGCTCCTACAATGAGCAGTTCTTC. The encoded protein is CASTAGSSYNEQFF.

This clonotype occurred many times. The V gene is TRBV6-1, the J gene TRBJ2-7, with 11 bases fitting TRBD2. The V segment lost 2 bases and the J segment 2 bases; nucleotides outside the gene matches: 2. Per germline, CDR1 MNHNS and CDR2 SASEGT. The CDR3 length is 15 residues. Written as DNA, the CDR3 is TGTGCCAGCAGTGAACTAGCGGGAGGACCCTACGAGCAGTACTTC. It translates to CASSELAGGPYEQYF.

On this clonotype itself: No conserved phenylalanine or tryptophan ends this CDR3, so it is likely a read error. The DNA is left out, because the CDR3 cannot be placed on it with certainty; the CDR3 is given as TCRdb lists it. J is TRBJ2-1 and V is TRBV5-8; the table's D call, TRBD2, was not checked against the DNA. Germline V CDR1 and CDR2: SGHTS, YDEGEE. The CDR3 spans 11 amino acids, including both terminal residues. The CDR3 loop reads CASSLAASWEP.

This clonotype appeared a few times. This chain links TRBV19 with TRBJ2-1; D could derive from TRBD1 or TRBD2 (5 bases each). In germline, CDR1 is LNHDA, CDR2 SQIVND (reference sequence). V gave up 5 bases and J gave up 7 bases, with 15 bases separating them. This CDR3 contains 14 residues. The CDR3 region has the DNA TGTGCCAGTAGTCCAATTGGGACGCTAAATGAGCAGTTCTTC. This encodes CASSPIGTLNEQFF. The full variable domain, in which reference TRBV19 and TRBJ2-1 provide the parts outside the CDR3, is DGGITQSPKYLFRKEGQNVTLSCEQNLNHDAMYWYRQDPGQGLRLIYYSQIVNDFQKGDIAEGYSVSREKKESFPLTVTSAQKNPTAFYLCASSPIGTLNEQFFGPGTRLTVL.

Many counts were recorded for this clonotype. CDR3 DNA: TGCGCCAGCAGCTACACCCAGCAGCCGGGTGGCTACACCTTC. This codes for CASSYTQQPGGYTF. The rearrangement joins TRBV5-1 to TRBJ1-2, with no clear D. The CDR3 runs 14 residues. Germline CDR1 is SGHRS and CDR2 is YFSETQ. V lost 3 bases and J lost 7, with 16 bases in between.

This clonotype occurred many times. The chain employs TRBV29-1 and TRBJ2-2, with 8 bases fitting TRBD1. Germline V gene lookup returns CDR1 SQVTM and CDR2 ANQGSEA. The CDR3 consists of 14 residues. Trimming at V came to 6 bases and at J to 0 bases, leaving 3 bases not matched to a gene. The CDR3 reads CSVTGASNTGELFF. The DNA for the CDR3 is TGCAGCGTGACAGGGGCTTCGAACACCGGGGAGCTGTTTTTT.

This clonotype was seen more than once but under ten times. The chain couples TRBV4-2 to TRBJ2-7; 12 nucleotides match TRBD2. Looked up from germline, CDR1 is LGHNA and CDR2 is YNFKEQ. V dropped 0 bases and J dropped 1; count of bases not matched to a gene: 4. The CDR3 runs 17 residues. The DNA for the CDR3 is TGTGCCAGCAGCCAAGATCTTACTAGCGGGAGGTCCTACGAGCAGTACTTC. It encodes CASSQDLTSGRSYEQYF.

This clonotype was seen repeatedly, ten times or more. The V call is TRBV6-6, the J call TRBJ2-4; the D is unclear. V dropped 7 bases and J dropped 15 bases, with 16 bases sitting between them. Germline lookup yields CDR1 MNHNY and CDR2 SVGAGI (reference sequence). The CDR3 length is 11 residues. The CDR3 loop is CASTTGAIWYF. The CDR3 DNA reads TGTGCCAGCACCACCGGTGCGATATGGTACTTC.

This clonotype was seen ten or more times. V and J are TRBV5-1 and TRBJ2-7, with TRBD2 matching 8 bases. With V trimmed by 0 bases and J by 3 bases, 2 bases remained unmatched. The germline CDR1 and CDR2 sequences are SGHRS and YFSETQ. The CDR3 is made up of 14 amino acids. This CDR3 is CASSLGLAYYEQYF. CDR3 DNA: TGCGCCAGCAGCTTGGGACTAGCGTACTACGAGCAGTACTTC.

The chain employs TRBV19 and TRBJ1-4; no clear D. The V gene lost 3 bases and the J gene lost 7 bases, with 15 bases spanning the gap. This CDR3 is built from 15 residues. Looked up from germline, CDR1 is LNHDA and CDR2 is SQIVND (reference sequence). The CDR3 coding sequence is TGTGCCAGTAGTATCAAGAGGCGGCAAATTGAAAAACTGTTTTTT. Its translation: CASSIKRRQIEKLFF.

At least ten counts were recorded for this clonotype. The J gene is TRBJ2-5, the V gene TRBV27, with TRBD2 identical over 13 bases. Germline-derived CDR1 and CDR2 are MNHEY and SMNVEV (reference sequence). The CDR3 consists of 16 residues. V dropped 7 bases and J dropped 5; count of bases not matched to a gene: 10. The CDR3: CASTSGLAGEYETQYF. CDR3 DNA: TGTGCCAGCACCTCCGGACTAGCGGGAGAGTACGAGACCCAGTACTTC.